These T cell receptor beta chains were read from a single sample in a study of cytomegalovirus exposure and HLA in healthy donors. Sequenced by immunoSEQ multiplex PCR; TCRdb stores in-frame clones only, minus some. The table records about 170,000 clones, about 80% of them present only once. Specimen: PBMCs. The receptors come from a woman aged 45-60 years in good health and CMV-seronegative. Both conserved end residues are part of each CDR3. D genes are given only for firm matches. A clone size is listed for some rows: how often the clone was seen (once, few, many), or a class if it is expanded.

TRBV28,.,.,TRBJ2-7,CASSFDLKKQYF,TGTGCCAGCAGTTTTGACTTAAAAAAGCAGTACTTC
TRBV18,.,few,TRBJ2-1,CASSPTQKSYNEQFF,TGTGCCAGCTCACCAACACAGAAGTCCTACAATGAGCAGTTCTTC
TRBV28,.,.,TRBJ1-1,CASSLLTEAFF,TGTGCCAGCAGTCTTCTCACTGAAGCTTTCTTT
TRBV7-9,TRBD1,few,TRBJ1-6,CASSPPGQGNSPLHF,TGTGCCAGCAGCCCCCCGGGACAGGGAAATTCACCCCTCCACTTT
TRBV10-3,TRBD1,few,TRBJ1-5,CAGGDSTGQPQHF,TGTGCCGGAGGGGACAGCACGGGGCAGCCCCAGCATTTT
TRBV5-4,TRBD2,.,TRBJ2-1,CASSLIPRGGGGNEQFF,TGTGCCAGCAGTCTAATCCCGCGCGGGGGGGGTGGCAATGAGCAGTTCTTC
TRBV29-1,TRBD2,.,TRBJ2-1,CSVPGGRIFNEQFF,TGCAGCGTACCTGGCGGGAGAATCTTCAATGAGCAGTTCTTC
TRBV7-6,.,.,TRBJ1-1,CASSLFGGTEAFF,TGTGCCAGCAGCTTATTCGGGGGCACTGAAGCTTTCTTT
TRBV5-1,TRBD2,few,TRBJ2-3,CASSPGLAGGPLTDTQYF,TGCGCCAGCAGCCCTGGACTAGCGGGGGGTCCCCTCACAGATACGCAGTATTTT
TRBV7-9,.,few,TRBJ1-1,CSSSFPDYGNTEAFF,TGTTCCAGCAGCTTTCCGGACTATGGGAACACTGAAGCTTTCTTT
TRBV5-5,TRBD2,.,TRBJ2-3,CASWAGVSTDTQYF,TGTGCCAGCTGGGCGGGAGTATCCACAGATACGCAGTATTTT
TRBV4-1,.,.,TRBJ1-2,CASSQTTEKVAGYTF,TGCGCCAGCAGCCAAACGACAGAAAAAGTGGCAGGCTACACCTTC
TRBV28,.,.,TRBJ2-7,CASNTGRYEQYF,TGTGCCAGCAACACGGGGAGGTACGAGCAGTACTTC
TRBV9,TRBD2,.,TRBJ2-1,CASSVGGLASEQFF,TGTGCCAGCAGCGTAGGAGGACTAGCAAGTGAGCAGTTCTTC
TRBV2,TRBD1,.,TRBJ1-5,CASSGQGSNQPQHF,TGTGCCAGCAGCGGACAGGGTAGCAATCAGCCCCAGCATTTT
TRBV5-1,TRBD2,.,TRBJ2-5,CASSLLADQETQYF,TGCGCCAGCAGCTTGCTAGCGGATCAAGAGACCCAGTACTTC
TRBV19,TRBD1,once,TRBJ1-3,CASSITGDGRNTIYF,TGTGCCAGTAGTATAACAGGGGACGGGAGAAACACCATATATTTT
TRBV5-5,.,.,TRBJ1-5,CASSLQPITSQPQHF,TGTGCCAGCAGCTTGCAACCGATTACGAGTCAGCCCCAGCATTTT
TRBV11-2,TRBD2,.,TRBJ2-3,CASSLRSSGGRGTDTQYF,TGTGCCAGCAGCTTAAGGTCTAGCGGGGGCCGAGGCACAGATACGCAGTATTTT
TRBV2,.,.,TRBJ1-3,CASSPSGSGNTIYF,TGTGCCAGCAGTCCCAGCGGCTCTGGAAACACCATATATTTT
TRBV28,TRBD1,.,TRBJ2-7,CASSEISPGQSSYEQYF,TGTGCCAGCAGTGAGATTAGTCCGGGACAGAGCTCCTACGAGCAGTACTTC
TRBV28,.,.,TRBJ2-7,CASNLPLNPQGEQYF,TGTGCCAGCAACCTCCCACTCAACCCCCAGGGTGAGCAGTACTTC
TRBV7-8,.,.,TRBJ1-2,CASSPNHRVGGYTF,TGTGCCAGCAGCCCTAACCACAGGGTTGGAGGCTACACCTTC
TRBV28,.,.,TRBJ2-7,CASSFTRGHEQYF,TGTGCCAGCAGTTTTACCAGGGGTCACGAGCAGTACTTC
TRBV5-4,TRBD2,.,TRBJ2-1,CASSPTSGSPNNEQFF,TGTGCCAGCAGCCCGACTAGCGGATCACCGAACAATGAGCAGTTCTTC
TRBV5-4,TRBD1,once,TRBJ2-7,CASSPQPGQGGYEQYF,TGTGCCAGCAGCCCACAACCGGGACAGGGAGGATACGAGCAGTACTTC
TRBV7-2,TRBD2,.,TRBJ2-5,CASSLARRGETQYF,TGTGCCAGCAGCTTAGCGAGGCGGGGGGAGACCCAGTACTTC
TRBV19,TRBD1,.,TRBJ2-3,CASSMTGQGDTQYF,TGTGCCAGTAGTATGACAGGGCAGGGTGATACGCAGTATTTT
TRBV5-1,.,once,TRBJ1-5,CASSLDPGNSNQPQHF,TGCGCCAGCAGCTTGGATCCAGGGAACAGCAATCAGCCCCAGCATTTT
TRBV5-1,TRBD1,once,TRBJ1-4,CASSGSGGSTNEKLFF,TGCGCCAGCAGCGGGTCAGGGGGTTCCACTAATGAAAAACTGTTTTTT
TRBV6-5,TRBD1,.,TRBJ1-4,CASSSDRGLNEKLFF,TGTGCCAGCAGCAGCGACAGGGGACTGAATGAAAAACTGTTTTTT
TRBV5-1,TRBD2,.,TRBJ2-3,CASSPGLAGGLPDTQYF,TGCGCCAGCAGCCCGGGACTAGCGGGAGGGCTGCCAGATACGCAGTATTTT
TRBV7-6,.,.,TRBJ1-2,CASSSGDYGYTF,TGTGCCAGCAGCTCAGGGGACTATGGCTACACCTTC
TRBV7-2,.,.,TRBJ2-4,CASSLGADRPSKNIQYF,TGTGCCAGCAGCTTAGGCGCTGACAGACCCTCCAAAAACATTCAGTACTTC
TRBV6-6,TRBD1,.,TRBJ1-4,CASSWDRGHGKLFF,TGTGCCAGCAGTTGGGACAGGGGGCATGGAAAACTGTTTTTT
TRBV5-8,TRBD2,.,TRBJ2-5,CASSLPAGRVETQYF,TGTGCCAGCAGCTTGCCAGCGGGGAGGGTAGAGACCCAGTACTTC
TRBV29-1,TRBD2,.,TRBJ2-7,CSVDGGSSDEQYF,TGCAGCGTTGACGGCGGGAGTTCCGACGAGCAGTACTTC
TRBV7-2,.,.,TRBJ2-7,CASSLVAEHSYEQYF,TGTGCCAGCAGCTTAGTGGCAGAACACTCCTACGAGCAGTACTTC
TRBV6-4,.,few,TRBJ2-1,CASRADRSGRGNEQFF,TGTGCCAGCAGAGCTGACAGGTCTGGGCGAGGCAATGAGCAGTTCTTC
TRBV10-1,.,once,TRBJ2-3,CASSEWGGPTDTQYF,TGCGCCAGCAGTGAGTGGGGGGGCCCCACAGATACGCAGTATTTT
TRBV15,TRBD1,.,TRBJ1-5,CATSRGAGQGNQPQHF,TGTGCCACCAGCAGAGGGGCGGGACAGGGGAATCAGCCCCAGCATTTT